A selection of T cell receptor beta chains follows, all from one sample in a study of blood T cell repertoires in COVID-19. Assay used: immunoSEQ multiplex PCR; TCRdb lists only in-frame clones, some missing. The sample yields some 390,000 clones, approximately 86% seen once. Sequences were obtained from peripheral blood. These receptors were obtained from a human donor in a cohort sampled during active COVID-19. Each CDR3 is given with its conserved first and last residue. A D gene is named only where the DNA matches it firmly. The size of a clone is reported for some rows only, either as once, few or many, or as a class for expanded clones.

j_call clone_size v_call d_call cdr3_nt cdr3_aa
TRBJ2-7 - TRBV9 TRBD2 TGTGCCAGCAGCGTGGGGACTAGCGTCCCCTACGAGCAGTACTTC CASSVGTSVPYEQYF
TRBJ2-3 - TRBV9 TRBD1 TGTGCCAGCAGCGTAGGGAACAGGGGGAAAACAGATACGCAGTATTTT CASSVGNRGKTDTQYF
TRBJ1-2 - TRBV30 - TGTGCCTGGAGCGCCGGGGAACCGCGGGGTTCTAACTATGGCTACACCTTC CAWSAGEPRGSNYGYTF
TRBJ1-3 - TRBV2 TRBD1 TGTGCCAGCAAAACCGGGACAGGGGTAGGAAACACCATATATTTT CASKTGTGVGNTIYF
TRBJ1-6 - TRBV19 - TGTGCCAGTAGTAGGCCGAATTCACCCCTCCACTTT CASSRPNSPLHF
TRBJ1-6 - TRBV30 - TGTGCCTGGAGTGATACAATCCGTAATTCACCCCTCCACTTT CAWSDTIRNSPLHF
TRBJ2-6 - TRBV7-2 - TGTGCCAGCAGTCGAACAGGCTCTGGGGCCAACGTCCTGACTTTC CASSRTGSGANVLTF
TRBJ2-7 - TRBV23-1 TRBD2 TGCGCCAGCAGTCAAGGGGGACTAGCGGCCCTCCTCCAAGGTGGCTACGAGCAGTACTTC CASSQGGLAALLQGGYEQYF
TRBJ1-5 once TRBV7-9 - TGTGCCAGCAGCTCCACAGGGTTGGAGGATCAGCCCCAGCATTTT CASSSTGLEDQPQHF
TRBJ1-4 - TRBV5-1 - TGCGCCAGCAGCCCAGAGACAGCAAGTGAAAAACTGTTTTTT CASSPETASEKLFF
TRBJ2-5 - TRBV24-1 TRBD2 TGTGCCACCTCCCAAAGCGGGACCCGACCGGTAGAGACCCAGTACTTC CATSQSGTRPVETQYF